This TCR beta chain was retrieved from a study of blood T cell repertoires in COVID-19. Study-level information: COVID-19 samples, acute and convalescent, were from the United States, Italy and Spain.

The CDR3 contains 15 residues. The V gene's germline CDR1 is SGHTS and CDR2 YDEGEE. The junction had 7 bases not matched to a gene; V was cut back by 3 bases and J by 4 bases. As processed by the authors: Amplified reference gene primers provided the basis for estimating nucleated cell counts. Profiling relied on immunoSEQ multiplex PCR, and the TCRdb table lists in-frame clones only, not all of them. The DNA was the basis for D and trimming; V, J and clone size are from that table. The repertoire holds some 200,000 clones, with around 87% as singletons. This rearrangement joins TRBV5-8 to TRBJ2-1; 7 bases match TRBD1. The sequence derives from a man between 40 and 49 years old with active or convalescent COVID-19. Specimen: peripheral blood. The CDR3 DNA is TGTGCCAGCAGCTCGAGGGGGCAGGATTACAATGAGCAGTTCTTC. This encodes CASSSRGQDYNEQFF.